This passage covers 11 T cell receptor beta chains from one sample sequenced in a study of blood T cell repertoires in COVID-19. Assay used: immunoSEQ multiplex PCR; TCRdb lists only in-frame clones, some missing. This table has fewer than 30,000 clones, 85% to 95% appearing once. Specimen: peripheral blood. The receptors stem from a woman between 65 and 79 years old with COVID-19, enrolled during active disease.

This rearrangement joins TRBV28 to TRBJ1-4, with D possibly TRBD1 on 5 matching bases. The V gene's germline CDR1 is MDHEN and CDR2 SYDVKM. The length of the CDR3 is 14 residues. Between the trimmed V and J ends, which lost 6 bases and 0 bases, there was a span of 8 bases. CDR3 sequence: CASSPTATNEKLFF. As DNA, the CDR3 is TGTGCCAGCAGCCCGACAGCAACTAATGAAAAACTGTTTTTT.

This clone came up once. The rearrangement uses TRBV7-9 and TRBJ1-4; the match to TRBD1 covers 10 bases. This CDR3 has 14 residues. Germline V gene data show CDR1 as SEHNR and CDR2 as FQNEAQ (reference sequence). The J segment lost 7 bases and the V segment lost 8 bases, leaving 7 bases of the junction unmatched. CDR3 sequence: CASRQGALSEKLFF. The CDR3 DNA follows: TGTGCCAGCCGACAGGGGGCTCTGAGTGAAAAACTGTTTTTT.

V is TRBV3-1 (or the pseudogene TRBV3-2) and J is TRBJ1-1, with a weak D call TRBD1 (6 bases). The CDR3 has 15 amino acids. Between the trimmed V and J ends, which lost 4 bases and 5 bases, there was a span of 17 bases. Per the germline V gene, CDR1 is LGHDT and CDR2 is YNNKEL (reference sequence). The CDR3 loop is CASSLQSQGRTEAFF. The CDR3 bases are TGTGCCAGCAGCCTTCAATCTCAGGGGCGTACTGAAGCTTTCTTT.

The chain links TRBV29-1 to TRBJ2-2, with TRBD2 identical over 11 bases. This CDR3 contains 14 residues. The ends lost 7 bases at V and 2 bases at J; junction bases unmatched: 3. Germline-derived CDR1 and CDR2 are SQVTM and ANQGSEA. This chain's CDR3 is CSAGTSGNTGELFF. DNA for the CDR3: TGCAGCGCTGGGACTAGCGGAAACACCGGGGAGCTGTTTTTT.

The table lists this clone with a count of one. The V and J genes are TRBV28 and TRBJ2-1; 8 bases agree with TRBD2. The CDR3 contains 16 residues. Trimming took 5 bases from V and 1 from J; bases not matched to a gene: 7. Looked up from germline, CDR1 is MDHEN and CDR2 is SYDVKM. In nucleotides, the CDR3 is TGTGCCAGCAGTAGGAGCGGGAGTATTTCCTACAATGAGCAGTTCTTC. It specifies CASSRSGSISYNEQFF.

V and J are TRBV24-1 and TRBJ2-7; TRBD1 matches 7 bases. The CDR3 has 16 amino acids. CDR1 is KGHDR and CDR2 is SFDVKD in the germline V gene. Trimming cost V 0 bases and J 6 bases; bases outside gene matches: 10. The CDR3 DNA reads as TGTGCCACCAGTGATTTGTTTAAGGGGGCGTTTGGCGAGCAGTACTTC. Its protein product is CATSDLFKGAFGEQYF.

This chain joins TRBV7-9 and TRBJ2-1, with 9 bases fitting TRBD1. This CDR3 comprises 18 residues. Per the germline V gene, CDR1 is SEHNR and CDR2 is FQNEAQ (reference sequence). V lost 6 bases to trimming and J lost 3 bases; unmatched junction nucleotides: 15. CDR3 residues: CASSFKWWTGVDYNEQFF. The CDR3, as DNA: TGTGCCAGCAGTTTCAAATGGTGGACAGGGGTCGACTACAATGAGCAGTTCTTC. The whole variable domain, remainder taken from reference TRBV7-9 and TRBJ2-1, is DTGVSQNPRHKITKRGQNVTFRCDPISEHNRLYWYRQTLGQGPEFLTYFQNEAQLEKSRLLSDRFSAERPKGSFSTLEIQRTEQGDSAMYLCASSFKWWTGVDYNEQFFGPGTRLTVL.

The chain carries TRBV4-2 and TRBJ2-2, with TRBD1 identical over 7 bases. After removal of 0 bases from V and 3 bases from J, the junction contained 10 bases not matched to a gene. Germline lookup yields CDR1 LGHNA and CDR2 YNFKEQ. This CDR3 is built from 18 residues. The CDR3: CASSQDSAAGGYTGELFF. The CDR3, as DNA: TGTGCCAGCAGCCAAGATAGTGCGGCAGGGGGATACACCGGGGAGCTGTTTTTT.

The chain joins TRBV5-1 to TRBJ1-6; 7 nucleotides line up with TRBD1. J gave up 5 bases and V 5 bases, and 4 bases lay outside the gene matches. Germline lookup yields CDR1 SGHRS and CDR2 YFSETQ. The CDR3 runs 14 residues. The CDR3 DNA sequence: TGCGCCAGCAGGATAACAGGGGATAATTCACCCCTCCACTTT. Translated: CASRITGDNSPLHF.

CDR3 loop: CAWSVYFEAFF. The CDR3 DNA is TGTGCCTGGAGTGTTTACTTTGAAGCTTTCTTT. The chain couples TRBV30 to TRBJ1-1; no clear D. The V end was cut by 0 bases, the J end by 7 bases, with 6 bases between. CDR3 length: 11 residues. Per germline, CDR1 GTSNPN and CDR2 SVGIG (reference sequence).

The genes are TRBV5-4 and TRBJ1-2, with 11 positions matching TRBD1. J lost 3 bases, V lost 0 bases, and 4 bases had no gene match. CDR3 length: 16 residues. Per the germline V gene, CDR1 is SGHNT and CDR2 is YYREEE (reference sequence). The CDR3 nucleotides are TGTGCCAGCAGCTTGGCTGGGACAGGGGGAGACTATGGCTACACCTTC. This translates into CASSLAGTGGDYGYTF.